The sequence of this T cell receptor (beta chain) was determined in a study of blood T cells in healthy people across ages. Next came a second PCR, run for roughly 7 to 12 cycles, which used a sample-barcoded 5' primer along with a J-beta primer mix. TCRdb re-called the 5' RACE reads with MiXCR, one entry per CDR3 protein. There are about 570,000 distinct CDR3 sequences in the sample; 27% occur only once, and 18% lies in the top ten. The CDR3 covers 14 residues. V dropped 1 base and J dropped 1 base, with 9 bases sitting between them. Germline loops: CDR1 SGHRS, CDR2 YFSETQ. Sequencing was carried out using blood. The gene calls are TRBV5-1 and TRBJ2-7; D unresolved. The clonotype comes from a woman in her 70s in good health. The CDR3 region has the DNA TGCGCCAGCAGCTTGTGGGATGGGTCCTACGAGCAGTACTTC. It specifies CASSLWDGSYEQYF.